This paragraph reports one T cell receptor (beta chain). Its antigen is unidentified. This entry belongs to a study of radiotherapy plus CTLA-4 blockade in lung cancer. The wider study: Among patients, under 20% showed objective responses, and roughly 30% had disease control.

Findings of the study overall: How blood T cell clones changed early, along with interferon-beta, reportedly forecast response best. Expansion of tumor-derived TCR clones was observed in blood after radiotherapy plus ipilimumab.

The CDR3 runs 15 residues. Germline CDR1 reads SGHRS; CDR2 reads YFSETQ. V was trimmed by 0 bases and J by 5 bases, leaving 11 bases between them. Sequencing was performed with immunoSEQ multiplex PCR; in TCRdb, only in-frame clones are kept and a portion is missing. The table records 45,000 to 75,000 clones, 77% of them present only once. Those with chemo-refractory metastatic non-small-cell lung cancer were treated with focal radiation combined with CTLA-4 blockade using ipilimumab. The J gene is TRBJ2-2, the V gene TRBV5-1; D possibly corresponds to TRBD1 (5 bases). This TCR was recovered from a human donor with non-small cell lung cancer who had a partial response to radiotherapy plus ipilimumab. The material was peripheral blood, obtained from a patient treated with radiotherapy plus ipilimumab. CDR3 sequence (DNA): TGCGCCAGCAGCTTGGACTTTAGGGGTACCGGGGAGCTGTTTTTT. This translates into CASSLDFRGTGELFF.